The 16 T cell receptor beta chains below all came from one sample that was sequenced in a study of T cell repertoires in cytomegalovirus infection. A single record per CDR3 protein comes from TCRdb applying MiXCR to the reads. The sample contains some 920,000 distinct CDR3 sequences, approximately 31% of which appear only once. Their recognized antigens are unknown. Sequenced material: cultured CD8+ T cells from PBMCs, taken from culture after CMV antigen stimulation. The receptor source for this set is a human donor in good health (CMV status not recorded). Some clones in this sample may be carry-over from other donors' samples.

This clonotype was seen a few times. V is TRBV19 and J is TRBJ2-3, with 10 bases aligning to TRBD1. J gave up 3 bases and V 5 bases, and 5 bases lay outside the gene matches. Germline CDR1 is LNHDA and CDR2 is SQIVND (reference sequence). The length of the CDR3 is 15 residues. The CDR3 sequence: CASSGDRGMTDTQYF. The CDR3 DNA reads TGTGCCAGTAGTGGGGACAGGGGAATGACAGATACGCAGTATTTT.

The chain has TRBV7-2 and TRBJ2-3; D is perhaps TRBD1 (5 bases). The CDR3 runs 19 residues. Germline loops: CDR1 SGHTA, CDR2 FQGNSA. Between the trimmed V and J ends, which lost 2 bases and 1 base, there was a span of 22 bases. The CDR3 sequence: CASSLYRMARSSRTDTQYF. CDR3 bases: TGTGCCAGCAGCTTATACAGGATGGCACGGTCGTCCCGCACAGATACGCAGTATTTT.

Note on this clonotype: A much larger clone lies a single base off, so this may be a read error. The V call is TRBV6-2 or TRBV6-3, the J call TRBJ2-7, with a possible D match to TRBD1 (6 bases). CDR1 is MNHEY, CDR2 SVGEGT, per germline. The CDR3 has 15 residues. V dropped 6 bases and J dropped 2 bases, with 17 bases sitting between them. The CDR3 DNA sequence: TGTGCCAGCAGCGGTACAGGGAAGAGGCCCTACGAGCAGTACGTC. It is translated as CASSGTGKRPYEQYV.

This clonotype has more than one count but fewer than ten. CDR3 residues: CASSLGWGSEQFF. In DNA, the CDR3 is TGTGCCAGCAGTTTAGGGTGGGGCAGTGAGCAGTTCTTC. This rearrangement joins TRBV27 to TRBJ2-1, with D maybe TRBD1 (5 bases). Germline loops: CDR1 MNHEY, CDR2 SMNVEV (reference sequence). V was clipped by 2 bases and J by 9 bases, with 11 bases between them. The CDR3 contains 13 residues.

The gene calls are TRBV10-2 and TRBJ2-7, with TRBD1 matching over 8 bases. The junction had 7 bases not matched to a gene; V was cut back by 8 bases and J by 1 base. Germline lookup yields CDR1 WSHSY and CDR2 SAAADI. The CDR3 length is 14 residues. In nucleotides, the CDR3 is TGCGCCAGCTCTGGACAGGGTATATCCTACGAGCAGTACGTC. It encodes CASSGQGISYEQYV.

This clonotype was counted a few times. The J gene is TRBJ2-1, the V gene TRBV5-4; 8 nucleotides align to TRBD2. Germline lookup yields CDR1 SGHNT and CDR2 YYREEE (reference sequence). V lost 10 bases and J lost 4; bases outside the gene matches: 13. The length of the CDR3 is 15 residues. CDR3 sequence reads: CALVDSGVPYNEQFF. The CDR3 region has the DNA TGTGCCCTGGTGGATAGCGGGGTACCATACAATGAGCAGTTCTTC.

The J gene is TRBJ2-7, the V gene TRBV14; TRBD2 is a possible D gene (5 bases). Germline-derived CDR1 and CDR2 are SGHDN and FVKESK. The length of the CDR3 is 16 residues. V was clipped by 3 bases and J by 4 bases, with 19 bases between them. The CDR3 nucleotides read TGTGCCAGCAGCCAGGCGGGCTTTACCCCTTTGTACGAGCAGTACGTC. It is translated as CASSQAGFTPLYEQYV.

This clonotype was counted only a few times. J is TRBJ2-1 and V is TRBV19, with a weak D call TRBD2 (5 bases). V shed 0 bases and J shed 8 bases, with 14 bases lying between them. The CDR3 sequence is 15 residues long. The germline V gene has CDR1 LNHDA and CDR2 SQIVND (reference sequence). DNA of the CDR3: TGTGCCAGTAGTATAGAGGGAGCTTTATGGTATGAGCAGTTCTTC. Protein sequence: CASSIEGALWYEQFF.

The gene calls are TRBV7-9 and TRBJ2-1, with 7 bases matching TRBD2. The germline V gene has CDR1 SEHNR and CDR2 FQNEAQ (reference sequence). The CDR3 has 16 residues. Trimming cost V 8 bases and J 10 bases; bases outside gene matches: 20. CDR3: CASSFYGGSLPPEQFF. The CDR3 bases are TGTGCCAGCTCCTTTTACGGGGGGTCCTTGCCCCCCGAGCAGTTCTTC.

This clonotype was detected only a few times. CDR3 nucleotides: TGTGCCAGCAGCTTAGCTCCCGGGCCCCCCTTTTCTGAAGCTTTCTTT. This sequence encodes CASSLAPGPPFSEAFF. The rearrangement joins TRBV7-2 to TRBJ1-1; D ambiguous. Germline V gene sequence: CDR1 SGHTA, CDR2 FQGNSA. V lost 0 bases and J lost 6, with 17 bases in between. This CDR3 has 16 residues.

V gene TRBV10-3 combines with J gene TRBJ1-1; D unclear. V lost 5 bases and J lost 2, with 9 bases in between. Germline V gene lookup returns CDR1 ENHRY and CDR2 SYGVKD. This CDR3 has 13 amino acids. This CDR3 is CAISTQENTEAFF. The DNA of the CDR3 is TGTGCCATCAGTACCCAAGAAAACACTGAAGCTTTCTTT.

This clonotype has only a few counts. The rearrangement links TRBV4-1 to TRBJ1-1; D gene ambiguous. The V end was cut by 0 bases, the J end by 5 bases, with 13 bases between. In germline, CDR1 is MGHRA, CDR2 YSYEKL. The CDR3 runs to 15 residues. The CDR3: CASSQDDVGETEAFF. The CDR3 bases are TGCGCCAGCAGCCAAGATGATGTAGGCGAGACTGAAGCTTTCTTT.

The J gene is TRBJ2-5, the V gene TRBV2, with D maybe TRBD2 (5 bases). Germline CDR1 is SNHLY and CDR2 is FYNNEI. The CDR3 is 13 residues long. Trimming shortened V by 8 bases and J by 2 bases, and 12 bases separated the two germline ends. The CDR3 is CASRGATQETQYF. Written as DNA, the CDR3 is TGTGCCAGCCGGGGAGCCACACAAGAGACCCAGTACTTC.

The sample holds a few counts of this clonotype. CDR3 bases: TGTGCCAGCAGTTTTTTACTAGCGGGGATAAATGAGCAGTTCTTC. Translation gives CASSFLLAGINEQFF. The genes are TRBV12-3 or TRBV12-4 and TRBJ2-1; 10 positions match TRBD2. The CDR3 is 15 amino acids. V was pared by 3 bases and J by 7 bases, with 6 bases of the junction left unmatched.

In this sample, this clonotype turned up many times. This sequence joins TRBV7-9 and TRBJ2-3; tentative D call: TRBD2 (5 bases). This CDR3 spans 13 amino acids. Trimming took off 5 bases at V and 10 bases at J, with 16 bases between the two ends. In germline, CDR1 is SEHNR, CDR2 FQNEAQ (reference sequence). The CDR3 here is CASSPRDPTAQYF. CDR3 in DNA: TGTGCCAGCAGCCCCCGGGATCCAACTGCGCAGTATTTT.

This clonotype was seen a few times. The CDR3 DNA follows: TGCAGTGCTAGAGGGGAGGATGGCTACACCTTC. It translates to CSARGEDGYTF. The chain has TRBV20-1 and TRBJ1-2; D ambiguous. This CDR3 is built from 11 residues. Per germline, CDR1 DFQATT and CDR2 SNEGSKA (reference sequence). The V end was cut by 1 base, the J end by 6 bases, with 6 bases between.